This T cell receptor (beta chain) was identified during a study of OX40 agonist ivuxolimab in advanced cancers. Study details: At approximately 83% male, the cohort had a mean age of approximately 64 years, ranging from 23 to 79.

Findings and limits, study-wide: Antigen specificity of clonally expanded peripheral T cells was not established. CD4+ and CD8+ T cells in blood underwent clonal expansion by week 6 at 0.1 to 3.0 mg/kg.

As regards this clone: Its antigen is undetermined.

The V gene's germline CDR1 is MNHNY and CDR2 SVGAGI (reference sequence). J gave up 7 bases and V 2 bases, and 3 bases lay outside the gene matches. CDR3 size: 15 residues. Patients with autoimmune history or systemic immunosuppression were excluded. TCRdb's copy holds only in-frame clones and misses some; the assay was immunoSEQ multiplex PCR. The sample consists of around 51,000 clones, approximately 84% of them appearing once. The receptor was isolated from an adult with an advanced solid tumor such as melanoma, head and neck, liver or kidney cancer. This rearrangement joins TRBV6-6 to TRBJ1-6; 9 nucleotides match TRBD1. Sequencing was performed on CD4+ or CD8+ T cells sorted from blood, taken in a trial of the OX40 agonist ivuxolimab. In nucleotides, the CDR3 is TGTGCCAGCAGTTACGGCGGGACAGGGAATTCACCCCTCCACTTT. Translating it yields CASSYGGTGNSPLHF.